What follows is one T cell receptor beta chain and its context. These data are taken from a study of T-cell reconstitution after alpha-beta-depleted transplantation in children. Unique molecular identifiers tagged the TCRbeta library. MiXCR was run by TCRdb on the PCR reads, yielding one entry per CDR3 protein. The table lists around 300,000 distinct CDR3 sequences, around 10% of them singletons. Germline CDR1 and CDR2: KGHSH and LQKENI. The CDR3 totals 16 residues. Trimming at V came to 3 bases and at J to 4 bases, leaving 8 bases not matched to a gene. This sequence joins TRBV18 and TRBJ2-2; 7 bases match TRBD1. This TCR was sampled from a male patient aged 2 to 9 who had a stem cell transplant for chronic granulomatous disease, so the T cells may come from the graft donor. The sequences come from peripheral blood, collected 180 days after TCRalphabeta/CD19-depleted stem cell transplant. The CDR3 bases are TGTGCCAGCTCACCTCGGACAGGACTTAGCACCGGGGAGCTGTTTTTT. Protein product: CASSPRTGLSTGELFF.